A single sample is the source of the 7 T cell receptor beta chains below, sequenced in a study of OX40 agonist ivuxolimab in advanced cancers. Sequenced by immunoSEQ multiplex PCR; TCRdb stores in-frame clones only, minus some. The table has roughly 95,000 clones, about nine tenths seen once; the top ten hold over 1.5%. The material was CD4+ or CD8+ T cells sorted from blood, obtained in a trial of the OX40 agonist ivuxolimab. The receptors shown here come from an adult with an advanced solid tumor such as melanoma, head and neck, liver or kidney cancer.

V usage is TRBV6-4 and J usage is TRBJ1-5; D is ambiguous. V was clipped by 3 bases and J by 8 bases, with 8 bases between them. Germline V lookup: CDR1 MRHNA, CDR2 SNTAGT. The CDR3 totals 12 residues. CDR3 region: CASSEEIKPQHF. Here the CDR3 DNA reads TGTGCCAGCAGTGAAGAGATCAAGCCCCAGCATTTT.

The chain recombines TRBV28 with TRBJ1-5, with D maybe TRBD1 (6 bases). V lost 8 bases and J 0 bases, leaving 32 bases between the germline ends. Germline V gives CDR1 MDHEN, CDR2 SYDVKM. The CDR3 totals 21 residues. The chain's CDR3 is CASEGGRWAGLAGYSNQPQHF. CDR3 DNA: TGTGCCAGCGAGGGGGGCAGATGGGCTGGGCTTGCGGGGTATAGCAATCAGCCCCAGCATTTT. Drawing the rest from reference TRBV28 and TRBJ1-5, the complete variable domain is DVKVTQSSRYLVKRTGEKVFLECVQDMDHENMFWYRQDPGLGLRLIYFSYDVKMKEKGDIPEGYSVSREKKERFSLILESASTNQTSMYLCASEGGRWAGLAGYSNQPQHFGDGTRLSIL.

This CDR3 is CASSGDRTGELFF. Written as DNA, the CDR3 is TGTGCCAGCAGCGGGGACAGGACCGGGGAGCTGTTTTTT. This rearrangement joins TRBV13 to TRBJ2-2; the match to TRBD1 covers 8 bases. V shed 5 bases, J shed 5 bases, and the junction held 1 base outside the gene matches. The germline gives CDR1 PRHDT, CDR2 FYEKMQ (reference sequence). The CDR3 runs 13 residues.

This clone was seen only once. This chain connects TRBV5-6 to TRBJ1-3; 9 positions agree with TRBD1. Germline V lookup: CDR1 SGHDT, CDR2 YYEEEE. Trimming took 6 bases from V and 2 from J; bases not matched to a gene: 12. The CDR3 has 17 residues. The CDR3 DNA sequence: TGTGCCAGCACCTGGTGGGACAGGGATATTACTGGAAACACCATATATTTT. This codes for CASTWWDRDITGNTIYF.

V and J are TRBV18 and TRBJ2-5, with TRBD2 matching over 11 bases. The ends lost 3 bases at V and 2 bases at J; junction bases unmatched: 8. The germline gives CDR1 KGHSH, CDR2 LQKENI. The CDR3 spans 17 residues. This chain's CDR3 is CASSPAGLADKQETQYF. DNA of the CDR3: TGTGCCAGCTCACCCGCGGGACTAGCGGATAAACAAGAGACCCAGTACTTC.

The chain employs TRBV19 and TRBJ2-5; 11 positions agree with TRBD1. This CDR3 spans 15 amino acids. J was trimmed by 0 bases and V by 6 bases; bases with no gene match: 3. CDR1 is LNHDA, CDR2 SQIVND, per germline (reference sequence). The DNA for the CDR3 is TGTGCCAGTAGCCGGGACAGGGGGTACCAAGAGACCCAGTACTTC. The encoded protein is CASSRDRGYQETQYF.

The chain couples TRBV11-2 to TRBJ2-4; D is undetermined. Germline V CDR1 and CDR2: SGHAT, FQNNGV. The CDR3 consists of 14 residues. The V end was cut by 5 bases, the J end by 0 bases, with 8 bases between. CDR3 in amino acids: CASSPILAKNIQYF. The CDR3 DNA is TGTGCCAGCAGCCCCATACTAGCCAAAAACATTCAGTACTTC.